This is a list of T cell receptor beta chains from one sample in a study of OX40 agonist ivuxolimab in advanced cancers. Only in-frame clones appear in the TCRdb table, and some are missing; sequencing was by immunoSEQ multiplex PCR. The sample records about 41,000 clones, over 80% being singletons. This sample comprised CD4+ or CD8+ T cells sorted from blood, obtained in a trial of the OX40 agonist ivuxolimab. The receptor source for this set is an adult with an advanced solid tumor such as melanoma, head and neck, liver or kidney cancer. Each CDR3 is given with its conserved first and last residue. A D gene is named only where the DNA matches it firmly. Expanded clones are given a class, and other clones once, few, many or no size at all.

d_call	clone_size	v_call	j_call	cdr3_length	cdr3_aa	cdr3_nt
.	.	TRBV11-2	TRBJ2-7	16	CASSLYRQGPENEQYF	TGTGCCAGCAGCTTATATCGGCAGGGACCAGAGAACGAGCAGTACTTC
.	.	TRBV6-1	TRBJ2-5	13	CASKPGLQETQYF	TGTGCCAGCAAACCGGGACTCCAAGAGACCCAGTACTTC
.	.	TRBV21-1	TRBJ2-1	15	CASSLGDTIYNEQFF	TGTGCCAGCAGCCTGGGGGACACTATCTACAATGAGCAGTTCTTC
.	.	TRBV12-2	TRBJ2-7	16	CASPGLAGGRGREQYF	TGTGCAAGTCCGGGACTAGCGGGAGGGCGGGGCCGAGAGCAGTACTTC
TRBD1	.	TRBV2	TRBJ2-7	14	CASSQGQASYEQYF	TGTGCCAGCAGCCAGGGACAGGCCTCCTACGAGCAGTACTTC
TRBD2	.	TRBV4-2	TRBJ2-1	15	CASSRETSGSYEQFF	TGTGCCAGCAGCCGAGAAACTAGCGGGAGCTATGAGCAGTTCTTC
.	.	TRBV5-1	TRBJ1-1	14	CASSLVEQGPEAFF	TGCGCCAGCAGCTTGGTCGAACAGGGACCTGAAGCTTTCTTT
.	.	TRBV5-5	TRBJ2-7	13	CASSLLPGYEQYF	TGTGCCAGCAGCTTACTTCCGGGCTACGAGCAGTACTTC
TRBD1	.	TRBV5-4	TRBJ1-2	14	CASSQTGEWHGYTF	TGTGCCAGCAGCCAGACAGGGGAGTGGCATGGCTACACCTTC
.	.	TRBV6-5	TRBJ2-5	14	CASRSHGLTETQYF	TGTGCCAGCAGATCTCACGGTCTGACAGAGACCCAGTACTTC
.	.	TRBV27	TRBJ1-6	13	CASSSRENSPLHF	TGTGCCAGCAGTTCCAGGGAAAATTCACCCCTCCACTTT
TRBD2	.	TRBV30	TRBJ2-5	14	CAWSLGGLAGTQYF	TGTGCCTGGAGTTTAGGGGGACTAGCAGGGACCCAGTACTTC
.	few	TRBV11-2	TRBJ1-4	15	CASSLGTAGSEKLFF	TGTGCCAGCAGCTTAGGGACAGCCGGAAGTGAAAAACTGTTTTTT
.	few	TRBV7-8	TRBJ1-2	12	CASSYRTGGYTF	TGTGCCAGCAGCTACCGGACCGGAGGCTACACCTTC
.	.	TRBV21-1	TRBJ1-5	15	CASSKADRCSGAQHF	TGTGCCAGCAGCAAAGCGGACAGGTGCTCTGGGGCCCAGCATTTT
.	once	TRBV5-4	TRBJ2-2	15	CASSLGRRNTGELFF	TGTGCCAGCAGCTTGGGGCGGAGGAACACCGGGGAGCTGTTTTTT
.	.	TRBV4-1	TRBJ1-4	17	CASSQGLKETANEKLFF	TGCGCCAGCAGCCAAGGACTTAAGGAGACAGCTAATGAAAAACTGTTTTTT
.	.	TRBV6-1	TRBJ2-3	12	CASTDPTDTQYF	TGTGCCAGCACCGACCCCACAGATACGCAGTATTTT
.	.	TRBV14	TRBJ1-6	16	CASSKRRSVYNSPLHF	TGTGCCAGCAGCAAAAGACGGTCAGTCTATAATTCACCCCTCCACTTT
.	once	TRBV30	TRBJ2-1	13	CAWGWESYNEQFF	TGTGCCTGGGGATGGGAATCCTACAATGAGCAGTTCTTC
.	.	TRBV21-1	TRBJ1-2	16	CASSTCGTEATYGYTF	TGTGCCAGCAGCACCTGCGGGACCGAGGCTACCTATGGCTACACCTTC
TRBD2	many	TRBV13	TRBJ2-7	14	CASRTGTSDHEQYF	TGTGCCAGCAGGACCGGGACTAGCGACCACGAGCAGTACTTC
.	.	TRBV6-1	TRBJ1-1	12	CASTWGNTEAFF	TGTGCCAGTACCTGGGGGAACACTGAAGCTTTCTTT
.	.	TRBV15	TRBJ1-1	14	CATSRDRLNTEAFF	TGTGCCACCAGCAGAGACAGATTGAACACTGAAGCTTTCTTT
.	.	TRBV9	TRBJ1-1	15	CASSAPTGGRTEAFF	TGTGCCAGCAGCGCCCCCACCGGGGGGCGGACTGAAGCTTTCTTT
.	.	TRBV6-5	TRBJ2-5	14	CASSYSNPPQTQYF	TGTGCCAGCAGTTACTCGAATCCCCCGCAGACCCAGTACTTC
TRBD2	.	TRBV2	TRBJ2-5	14	CASKAGTSTETQYF	TGTGCCAGCAAGGCAGGGACTAGCACAGAGACCCAGTACTTC
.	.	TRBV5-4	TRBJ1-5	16	CASSLRGHDSNQPQHF	TGTGCCAGCAGCTTGCGGGGGCACGATAGCAATCAGCCCCAGCATTTT
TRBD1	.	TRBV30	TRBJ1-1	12	CAWSPTGTEAFF	TGTGCCTGGAGTCCGACAGGGACTGAAGCTTTCTTT
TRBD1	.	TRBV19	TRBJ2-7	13	CASGQGGTYEQYF	TGTGCCAGCGGACAGGGGGGAACCTACGAGCAGTACTTC
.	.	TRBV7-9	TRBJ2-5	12	CASSFGQETQYF	TGTGCCAGCAGCTTCGGCCAAGAGACCCAGTACTTC
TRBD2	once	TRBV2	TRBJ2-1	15	CASSDRLAGTREQFF	TGTGCCAGCAGTGATAGGCTAGCGGGAACCCGGGAGCAGTTCTTC
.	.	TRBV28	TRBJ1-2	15	CASSHASGGFYGYTF	TGTGCCAGCAGCCACGCCTCGGGAGGGTTCTATGGCTACACCTTC
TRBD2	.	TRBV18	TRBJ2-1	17	CASSPSSGRLSYNEQFF	TGTGCCAGCTCACCCAGTAGCGGGAGGCTCTCCTACAATGAGCAGTTCTTC
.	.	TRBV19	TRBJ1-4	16	CASSLRAARTNEKLFF	TGTGCCAGTAGTCTAAGAGCTGCCCGAACTAATGAAAAACTGTTTTTT
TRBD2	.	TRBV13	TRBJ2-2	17	CASSLSVSASGTGELFF	TGTGCCAGCAGCTTAAGTGTCTCGGCTAGCGGGACCGGGGAGCTGTTTTTT